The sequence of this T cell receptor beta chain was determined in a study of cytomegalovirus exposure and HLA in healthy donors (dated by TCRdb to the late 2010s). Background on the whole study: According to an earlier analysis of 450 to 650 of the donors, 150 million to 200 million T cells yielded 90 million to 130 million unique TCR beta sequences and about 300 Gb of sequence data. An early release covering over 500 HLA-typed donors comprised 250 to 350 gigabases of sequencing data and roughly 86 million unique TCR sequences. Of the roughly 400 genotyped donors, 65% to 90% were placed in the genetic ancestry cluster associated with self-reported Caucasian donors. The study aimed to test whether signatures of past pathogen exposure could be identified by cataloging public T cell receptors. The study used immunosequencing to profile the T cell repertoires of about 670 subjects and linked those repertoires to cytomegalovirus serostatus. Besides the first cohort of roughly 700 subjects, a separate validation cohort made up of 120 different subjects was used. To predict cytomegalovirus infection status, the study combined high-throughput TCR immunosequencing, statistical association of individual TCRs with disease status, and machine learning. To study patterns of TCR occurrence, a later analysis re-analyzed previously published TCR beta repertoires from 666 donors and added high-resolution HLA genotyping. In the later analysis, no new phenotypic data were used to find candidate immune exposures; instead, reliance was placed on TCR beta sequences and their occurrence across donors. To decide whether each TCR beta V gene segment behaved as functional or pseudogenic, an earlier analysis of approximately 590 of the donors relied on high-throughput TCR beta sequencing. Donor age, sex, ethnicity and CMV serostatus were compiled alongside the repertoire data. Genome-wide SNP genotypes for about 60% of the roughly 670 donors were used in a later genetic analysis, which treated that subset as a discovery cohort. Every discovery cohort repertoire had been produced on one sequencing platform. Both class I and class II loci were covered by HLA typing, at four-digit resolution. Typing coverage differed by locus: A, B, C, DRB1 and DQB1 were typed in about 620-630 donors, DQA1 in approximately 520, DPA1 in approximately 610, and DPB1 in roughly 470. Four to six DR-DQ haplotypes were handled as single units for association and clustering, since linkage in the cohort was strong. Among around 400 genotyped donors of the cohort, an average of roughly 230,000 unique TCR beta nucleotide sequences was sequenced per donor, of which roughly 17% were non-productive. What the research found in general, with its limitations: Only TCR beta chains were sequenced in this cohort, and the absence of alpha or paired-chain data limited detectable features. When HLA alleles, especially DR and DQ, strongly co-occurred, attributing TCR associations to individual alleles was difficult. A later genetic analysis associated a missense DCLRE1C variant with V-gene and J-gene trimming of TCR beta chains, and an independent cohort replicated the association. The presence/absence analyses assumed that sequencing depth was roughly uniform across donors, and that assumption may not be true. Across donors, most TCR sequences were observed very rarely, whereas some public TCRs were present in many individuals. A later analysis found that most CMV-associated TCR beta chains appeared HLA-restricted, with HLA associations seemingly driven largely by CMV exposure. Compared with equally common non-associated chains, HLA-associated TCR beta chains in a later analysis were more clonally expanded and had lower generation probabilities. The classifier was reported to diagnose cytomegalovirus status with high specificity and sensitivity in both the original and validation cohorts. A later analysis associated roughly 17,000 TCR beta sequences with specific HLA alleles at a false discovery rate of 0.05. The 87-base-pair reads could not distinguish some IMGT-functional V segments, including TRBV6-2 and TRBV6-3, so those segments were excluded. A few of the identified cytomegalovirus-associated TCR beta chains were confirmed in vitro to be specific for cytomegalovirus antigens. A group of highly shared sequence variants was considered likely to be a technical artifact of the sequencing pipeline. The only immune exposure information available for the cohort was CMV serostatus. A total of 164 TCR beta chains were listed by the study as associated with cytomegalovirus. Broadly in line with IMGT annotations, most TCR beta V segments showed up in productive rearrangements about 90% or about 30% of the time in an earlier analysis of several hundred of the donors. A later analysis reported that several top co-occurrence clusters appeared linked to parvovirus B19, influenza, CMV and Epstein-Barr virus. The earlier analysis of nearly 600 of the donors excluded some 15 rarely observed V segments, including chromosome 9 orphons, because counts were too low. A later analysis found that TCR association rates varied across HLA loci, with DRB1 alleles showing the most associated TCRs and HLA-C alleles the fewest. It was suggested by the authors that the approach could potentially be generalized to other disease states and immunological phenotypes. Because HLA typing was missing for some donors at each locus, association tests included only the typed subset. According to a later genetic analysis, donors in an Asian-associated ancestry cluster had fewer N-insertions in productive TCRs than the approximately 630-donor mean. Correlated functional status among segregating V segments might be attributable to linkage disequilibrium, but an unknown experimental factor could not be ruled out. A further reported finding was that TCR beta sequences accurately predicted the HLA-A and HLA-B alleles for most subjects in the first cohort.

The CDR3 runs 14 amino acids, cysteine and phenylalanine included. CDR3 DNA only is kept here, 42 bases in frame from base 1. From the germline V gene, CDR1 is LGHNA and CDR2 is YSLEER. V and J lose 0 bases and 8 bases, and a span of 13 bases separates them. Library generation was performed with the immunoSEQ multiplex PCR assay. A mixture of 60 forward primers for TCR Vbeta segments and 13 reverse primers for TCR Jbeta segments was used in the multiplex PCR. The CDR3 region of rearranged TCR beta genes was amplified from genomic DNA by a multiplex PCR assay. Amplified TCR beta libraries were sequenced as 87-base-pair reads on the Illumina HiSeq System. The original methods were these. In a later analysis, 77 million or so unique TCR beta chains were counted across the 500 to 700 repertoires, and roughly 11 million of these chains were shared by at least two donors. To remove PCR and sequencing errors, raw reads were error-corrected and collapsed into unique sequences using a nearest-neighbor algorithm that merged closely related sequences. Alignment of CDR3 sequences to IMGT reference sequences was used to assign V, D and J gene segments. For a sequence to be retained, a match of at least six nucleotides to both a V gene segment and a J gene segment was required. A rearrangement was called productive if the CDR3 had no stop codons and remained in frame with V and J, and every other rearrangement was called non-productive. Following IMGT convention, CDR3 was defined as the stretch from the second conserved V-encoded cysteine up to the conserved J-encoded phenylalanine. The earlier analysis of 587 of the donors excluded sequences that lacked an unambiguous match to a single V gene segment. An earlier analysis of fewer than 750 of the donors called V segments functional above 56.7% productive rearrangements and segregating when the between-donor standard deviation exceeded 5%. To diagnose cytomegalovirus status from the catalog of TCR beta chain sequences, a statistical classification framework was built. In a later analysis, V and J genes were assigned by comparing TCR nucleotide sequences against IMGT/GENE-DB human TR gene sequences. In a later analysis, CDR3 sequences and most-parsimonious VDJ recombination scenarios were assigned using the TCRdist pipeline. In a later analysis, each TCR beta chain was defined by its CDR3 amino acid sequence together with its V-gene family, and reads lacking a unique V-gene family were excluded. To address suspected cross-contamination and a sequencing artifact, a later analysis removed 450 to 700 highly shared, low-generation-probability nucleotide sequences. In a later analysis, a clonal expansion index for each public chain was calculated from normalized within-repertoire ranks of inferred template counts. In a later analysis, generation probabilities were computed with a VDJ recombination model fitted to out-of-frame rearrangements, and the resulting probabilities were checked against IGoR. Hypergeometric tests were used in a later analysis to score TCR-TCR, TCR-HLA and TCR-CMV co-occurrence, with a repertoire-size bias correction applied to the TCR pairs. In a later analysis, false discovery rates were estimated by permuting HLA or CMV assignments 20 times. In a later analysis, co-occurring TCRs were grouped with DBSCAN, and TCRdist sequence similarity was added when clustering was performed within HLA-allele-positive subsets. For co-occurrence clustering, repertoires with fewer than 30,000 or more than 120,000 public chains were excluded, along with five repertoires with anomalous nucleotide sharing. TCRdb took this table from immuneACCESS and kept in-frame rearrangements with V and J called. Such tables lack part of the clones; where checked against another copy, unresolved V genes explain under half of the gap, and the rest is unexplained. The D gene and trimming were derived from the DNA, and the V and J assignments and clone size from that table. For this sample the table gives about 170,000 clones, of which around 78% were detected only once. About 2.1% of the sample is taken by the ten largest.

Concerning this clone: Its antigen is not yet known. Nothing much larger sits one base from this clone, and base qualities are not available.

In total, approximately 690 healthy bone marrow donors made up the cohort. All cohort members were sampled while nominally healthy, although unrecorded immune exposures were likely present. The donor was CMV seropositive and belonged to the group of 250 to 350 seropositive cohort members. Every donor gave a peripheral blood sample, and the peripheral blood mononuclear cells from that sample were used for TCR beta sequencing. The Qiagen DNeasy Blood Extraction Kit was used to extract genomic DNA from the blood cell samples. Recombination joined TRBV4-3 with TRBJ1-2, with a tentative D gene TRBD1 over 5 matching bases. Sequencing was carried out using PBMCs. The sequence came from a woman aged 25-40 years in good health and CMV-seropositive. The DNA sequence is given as TGCGCCAGCAGCCAAGATGTACAGGTCGGGGGCTACACCTTC. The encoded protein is CASSQDVQVGGYTF.